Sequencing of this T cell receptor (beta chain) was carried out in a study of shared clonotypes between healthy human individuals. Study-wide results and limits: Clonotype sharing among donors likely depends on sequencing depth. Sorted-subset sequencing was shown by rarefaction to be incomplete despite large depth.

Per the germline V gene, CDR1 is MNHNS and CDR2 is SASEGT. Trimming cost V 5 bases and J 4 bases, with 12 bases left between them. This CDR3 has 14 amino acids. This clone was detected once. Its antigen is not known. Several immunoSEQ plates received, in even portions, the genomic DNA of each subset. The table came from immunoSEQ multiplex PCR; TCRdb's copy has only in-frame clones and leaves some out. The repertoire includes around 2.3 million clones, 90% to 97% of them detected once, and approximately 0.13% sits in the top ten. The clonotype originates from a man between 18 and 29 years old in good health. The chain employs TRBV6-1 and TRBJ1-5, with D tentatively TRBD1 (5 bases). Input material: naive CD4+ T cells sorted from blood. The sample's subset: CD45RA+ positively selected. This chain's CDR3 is CASSPGRQNQPQHF. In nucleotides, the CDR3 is TGTGCCAGCAGTCCGGGACGGCAGAATCAGCCCCAGCATTTT.